One and the same sample provided the 17 T cell receptor beta chains below, sequenced in a study of blood T cell repertoires in COVID-19. Libraries were prepared by immunoSEQ multiplex PCR; TCRdb keeps only in-frame clonotypes and omits some of them. The data show about 400,000 clones, with around 88% seen just once and 4% to 4.5% held by the top ten. The sample consisted of peripheral blood. The receptor source for this set is a woman aged 25-40 years with acute or convalescent COVID-19.

V gene TRBV3-1 (or the pseudogene TRBV3-2) combines with J gene TRBJ1-2; TRBD1 is a possible D gene (6 bases). Trimming pared 2 bases from V and 3 bases from J, leaving 10 bases between. The germline V gene has CDR1 LGHDT and CDR2 YNNKEL (reference sequence). CDR3 length: 14 residues. The CDR3 DNA is TGTGCCAGCAGCCAAACAGGGTTTTACTATGGCTACACCTTC. The encoded protein is CASSQTGFYYGYTF.

The chain links TRBV7-6 to TRBJ2-3, with 10 bases matching TRBD2. CDR1 and CDR2 (germline): SGHVS, FNYEAQ. The CDR3 consists of 15 residues. Trimming at V came to 6 bases and at J to 0 bases, leaving 3 bases not matched to a gene. For the CDR3, the DNA is TGTGCCAGCAGTCCTAGCGGGGGTAGCACAGATACGCAGTATTTT. This codes for CASSPSGGSTDTQYF.

This chain links TRBV24-1 with TRBJ2-1; TRBD1 might be the D (6 bases). This CDR3 contains 13 residues. Germline CDR1 reads KGHDR; CDR2 reads SFDVKD. V lost 3 bases and J 9 bases, leaving 11 bases between the germline ends. CDR3 DNA: TGTGCCACCAGTGATAGGGGACAAGGTGAGCAGTTCTTC. This encodes CATSDRGQGEQFF.

This chain joins TRBV2 and TRBJ2-7, with a weak D call TRBD2 (6 bases). V lost 6 bases and J lost 7, with 22 bases in between. This CDR3 contains 15 residues. Germline lookup yields CDR1 SNHLY and CDR2 FYNNEI. CDR3 in amino acids: CASSRSGARGREQYF. DNA of the CDR3: TGTGCCAGCAGCCGATCGGGCGCGCGGGGAAGGGAGCAGTACTTC. The full variable domain, its missing parts supplied by reference TRBV2 and TRBJ2-7, is EPEVTQTPSHQVTQMGQEVILRCVPISNHLYFYWYRQILGQKVEFLVSFYNNEISEKSEIFDDQFSVERPDGSNFTLKIRSTKLEDSAMYFCASSRSGARGREQYFGPGTRLTVT.

Concerning this clone itself: The same CDR3 also results from other DNA sequences found in this sample. This rearrangement joins TRBV14 to TRBJ1-2; D not resolved. Germline CDR1 reads SGHDN; CDR2 reads FVKESK. V was trimmed by 0 bases and J by 1 base, leaving 3 bases between them. The CDR3 length is 13 residues. The DNA for the CDR3 is TGTGCCAGCAGCCAAGATCTTAACTATGGCTACACCTTC. Its protein product is CASSQDLNYGYTF.

V usage is TRBV4-1 and J usage is TRBJ2-4; no reliable D call. CDR1 and CDR2 from the germline V gene are MGHRA and YSYEKL. Trimming cost V 1 base and J 4 bases, with 8 bases left between them. This CDR3 is 14 amino acids long. CDR3 DNA sequence: TGCGCCAGCAGCCAAGGTCCAGATAAAAACATTCAGTACTTC. Amino acid sequence: CASSQGPDKNIQYF.

The chain joins TRBV5-1 to TRBJ2-5, with a possible D match to TRBD1 (5 bases). The germline V gene has CDR1 SGHRS and CDR2 YFSETQ. The CDR3 length is 12 residues. Between the trimmed V and J ends, which lost 5 bases and 3 bases, there was a span of 8 bases. CDR3 protein: CASRGVEETQYF. The CDR3 DNA sequence: TGCGCCAGCAGAGGGGTTGAAGAGACCCAGTACTTC.

V is TRBV14 and J is TRBJ2-1; 15 bases fit TRBD2. Germline CDR1 reads SGHDN; CDR2 reads FVKESK. The CDR3 loop spans 18 amino acids. V lost 0 bases and J lost 6; bases outside the gene matches: 6. The CDR3 bases are TGTGCCAGCAGCCAAGATCAAGGACTAGCGGGGGGGGTCAATGAGCAGTTCTTC. Amino acid sequence: CASSQDQGLAGGVNEQFF.

This chain uses TRBV13 with TRBJ2-7, with 7 nucleotides matching TRBD1. The germline V gene encodes CDR1 PRHDT and CDR2 FYEKMQ (reference sequence). Germline trimming cut 5 bases from V and 1 base from J; bases unmatched to any gene: 2. The CDR3 is 13 residues long. This chain's CDR3 is CASSPTGSYEQYF. The CDR3 coding sequence is TGTGCCAGCAGCCCGACAGGGTCCTACGAGCAGTACTTC.

The J gene is TRBJ2-3, the V gene TRBV4-1; 10 bases fit TRBD2. V shed 1 base and J 0 bases; nucleotides not matched to a gene: 7. The CDR3 covers 18 residues. In germline, CDR1 is MGHRA, CDR2 YSYEKL. This chain's CDR3 is CASSQVLAGTPSTDTQYF. CDR3 nucleotide sequence: TGCGCCAGCAGCCAAGTACTAGCGGGGACCCCTAGCACAGATACGCAGTATTTT.

The V call is TRBV6-2 or TRBV6-3, the J call TRBJ2-3; D unresolved. Germline-derived CDR1 and CDR2 are MNHEY and SVGEGT. V shed 0 bases and J shed 2 bases, with 6 bases lying between them. The CDR3 is 14 residues long. Written as DNA, the CDR3 is TGTGCCAGCAGTTACTCGCGGAACACAGATACGCAGTATTTT. Translating it yields CASSYSRNTDTQYF.

The CDR3 nucleotides read TGTGCCAGCAGTGAGACAGGAAACACTGAAGCTTTCTTT. It codes for CASSETGNTEAFF. V usage is TRBV6-4 and J usage is TRBJ1-1; D may be TRBD1 (6 bases). This CDR3 comprises 13 residues. The ends were cut back, 3 bases at V and 2 bases at J, with 7 bases in the middle. CDR1 is MRHNA and CDR2 is SNTAGT in the germline V gene.

CDR3 coding DNA: TGTGCCAGCAGCCTAGCGGTCTCCTACGAGCAGTACTTC. It codes for CASSLAVSYEQYF. The rearrangement joins TRBV6-5 to TRBJ2-7, with 7 bases lining up with TRBD2. CDR1 is MNHEY and CDR2 is SVGAGI in the germline V gene. This CDR3 is built from 13 residues. J gave up 0 bases and V 6 bases, and 2 bases lay outside the gene matches.

The rearrangement joins TRBV7-9 to TRBJ2-3; D is ambiguous. V was clipped by 0 bases and J by 0 bases, with 7 bases between them. This CDR3 has 15 residues. Germline CDR1 and CDR2: SEHNR and FQNEAQ (reference sequence). The CDR3 DNA is TGTGCCAGCAGCTTAGCAGAAACTAGCACAGATACGCAGTATTTT. Translating gives CASSLAETSTDTQYF.

V gene TRBV7-3 combines with J gene TRBJ2-1; 7 positions match TRBD1. V lost 1 base and J lost 5; bases outside the gene matches: 8. Germline assignment: CDR1 SGHTA and CDR2 FQGTGA. CDR3 size: 16 residues. CDR3 DNA sequence: TGTGCCAGCAGCTTAAAGGGGGCAATTATAGACAATGAGCAGTTCTTC. This sequence encodes CASSLKGAIIDNEQFF. Complete variable domain (other parts from reference TRBV7-3 and TRBJ2-1): GAGVSQTPSNKVTEKGKYVELRCDPISGHTALYWYRQSLGQGPEFLIYFQGTGAADDSGLPNDRFFAVRPEGSVSTLKIQRTERGDSAVYLCASSLKGAIIDNEQFFGPGTRLTVL.

This chain connects TRBV30 to TRBJ2-5, with a weak D call TRBD1 (6 bases). CDR1 and CDR2 (germline): GTSNPN, SVGIG (reference sequence). V lost 5 bases and J 5 bases, leaving 15 bases between the germline ends. This CDR3 is built from 13 residues. CDR3 coding DNA: TGTGCCTGGGCTAGGGGGACGGGGGAGACCCAGTACTTC. It encodes CAWARGTGETQYF. The variable domain in full, completed from reference TRBV30 and TRBJ2-5, reads SQTIHQWPATLVQPVGSPLSLECTVEGTSNPNLYWYRQAAGRGLQLLFYSVGIGQISSEVPQNLSASRPQDRQFILSSKKLLLSDSGFYLCAWARGTGETQYFGPGTRLLVL.

Here the CDR3 DNA reads TGCGCCAGCAGTGACAGGGTAAACAATGAGCAGTTCTTC. Residues: CASSDRVNNEQFF. J is TRBJ2-1 and V is TRBV10-1; possible D gene TRBD1, 5 bases. Germline CDR1 is WNHNN and CDR2 is SYGVQD (reference sequence). V shed 3 bases and J shed 5 bases, with 8 bases lying between them. The CDR3 is made up of 13 amino acids.